The present T cell receptor (beta chain) was sequenced within a study of T-cell reconstitution after alpha-beta-depleted transplantation in children. This clonotype has a handful of counts. Its antigen is not known. Germline V gene sequence: CDR1 SGHDT, CDR2 YYEEEE. The CDR3 runs 12 residues. V was cut by 4 bases and J by 3 bases, with 7 bases left in between. As it was prepared, the TCRbeta library received unique molecular identifiers. A single record per CDR3 protein comes from TCRdb applying MiXCR to the PCR reads. The sample holds 350,000 to 500,000 distinct CDR3 sequences, around two fifths seen once. Study-level findings and limits: Day-60 TCRbeta diversity that was high in some patients was derived from surviving recipient T cells and thymic progenitors. There were reportedly several hundred expanded graft clones from which alpha-beta T cells came about two months after transplant. Diversity and T-cell counts at one year after transplant derived mostly from new T cells.

This clonotype originated in a girl aged 2 to 9 with aplastic anemia, due to receive a stem cell transplant. V is TRBV5-6 and J is TRBJ1-2; D call uncertain. Material: PBMCs, obtained before TCRalphabeta/CD19-depleted stem cell transplant. CDR3 nucleotide sequence: TGTGCCAGCAGCCCTCTACACTATGGCTACACCTTC. It yields the protein CASSPLHYGYTF.